This note documents a single T cell receptor (beta chain) sequence. This entry belongs to a study of tumor and adjacent non-tumor tissue in lung cancer. Three rounds of nested PCR, following a modified ARM-PCR protocol, produced the TCRbeta library. TCRdb analysed the multiplex PCR reads with MiXCR anew, one entry per CDR3 protein. The data show approximately 120,000 distinct CDR3 sequences, with 60% to 70% seen just once and around 13% held by the top ten. RNA was extracted from bulk tissue without any cell sorting. The V gene lost 6 bases and the J gene lost 4 bases, with 10 bases spanning the gap. This CDR3 contains 12 residues. Germline V gene sequence: CDR1 MGHDK, CDR2 SYGVNS.

This chain uses TRBV25-1 with TRBJ2-7; unclear D gene. The TCR was taken from a man aged 25-40 years with non-small cell lung cancer. Sequencing was performed on lung tumor tissue. Here the CDR3 DNA reads TGTGCCAGCAGGGTCGAGCTTTACGAGCAGTACTTC. Protein product: CASRVELYEQYF.